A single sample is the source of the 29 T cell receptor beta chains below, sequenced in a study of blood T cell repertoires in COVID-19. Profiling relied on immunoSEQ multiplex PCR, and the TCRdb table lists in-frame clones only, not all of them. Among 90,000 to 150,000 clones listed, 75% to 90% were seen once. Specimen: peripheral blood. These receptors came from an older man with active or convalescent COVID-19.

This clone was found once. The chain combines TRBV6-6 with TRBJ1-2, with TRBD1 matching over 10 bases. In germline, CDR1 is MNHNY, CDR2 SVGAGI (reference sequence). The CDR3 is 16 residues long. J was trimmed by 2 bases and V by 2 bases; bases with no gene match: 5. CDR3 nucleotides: TGTGCCAGCAGTTACGGCGGGACAGGGGACAACTATGGCTACACCTTC. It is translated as CASSYGGTGDNYGYTF.

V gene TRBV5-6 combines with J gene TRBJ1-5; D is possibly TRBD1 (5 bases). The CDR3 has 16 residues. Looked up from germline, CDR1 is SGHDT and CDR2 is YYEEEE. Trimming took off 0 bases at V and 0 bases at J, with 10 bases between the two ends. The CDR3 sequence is CASSLDRGGSNQPQHF. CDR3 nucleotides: TGTGCCAGCAGCTTGGATAGGGGAGGTAGCAATCAGCCCCAGCATTTT. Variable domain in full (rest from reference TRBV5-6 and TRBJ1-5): DAGVTQSPTHLIKTRGQQVTLRCSPKSGHDTVSWYQQALGQGPQFIFQYYEEEERQRGNFPDRFSGHQFPNYSSELNVNALLLGDSALYLCASSLDRGGSNQPQHFGDGTRLSIL.

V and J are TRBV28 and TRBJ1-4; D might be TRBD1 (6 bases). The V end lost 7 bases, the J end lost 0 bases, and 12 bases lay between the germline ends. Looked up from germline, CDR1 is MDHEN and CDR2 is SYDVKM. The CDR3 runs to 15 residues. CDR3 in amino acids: CASTSTGSTNEKLFF. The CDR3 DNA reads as TGTGCCAGCACCTCCACAGGGTCAACTAATGAAAAACTGTTTTTT.

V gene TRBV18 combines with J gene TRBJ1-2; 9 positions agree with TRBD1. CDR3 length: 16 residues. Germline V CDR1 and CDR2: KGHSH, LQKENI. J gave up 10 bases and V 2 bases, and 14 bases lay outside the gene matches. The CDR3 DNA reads TGTGCCAGCTCACCAAGCACCGTTGGGACAGGGACTCCCTACACCTTC. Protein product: CASSPSTVGTGTPYTF.

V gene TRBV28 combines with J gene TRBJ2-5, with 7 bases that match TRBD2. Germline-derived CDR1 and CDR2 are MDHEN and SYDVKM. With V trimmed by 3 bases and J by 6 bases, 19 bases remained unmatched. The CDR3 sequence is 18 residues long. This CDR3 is CASSFLAATARKSKTQYF. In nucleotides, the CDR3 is TGTGCCAGCAGTTTTCTAGCGGCCACAGCGCGGAAGTCCAAGACCCAGTACTTC.

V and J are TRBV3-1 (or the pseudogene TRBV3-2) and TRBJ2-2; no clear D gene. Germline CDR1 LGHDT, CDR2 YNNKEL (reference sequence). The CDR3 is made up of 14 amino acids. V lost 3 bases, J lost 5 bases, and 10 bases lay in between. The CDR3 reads CASSQVYRTGELFF. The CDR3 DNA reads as TGTGCCAGCAGCCAGGTTTATCGGACCGGGGAGCTGTTTTTT.

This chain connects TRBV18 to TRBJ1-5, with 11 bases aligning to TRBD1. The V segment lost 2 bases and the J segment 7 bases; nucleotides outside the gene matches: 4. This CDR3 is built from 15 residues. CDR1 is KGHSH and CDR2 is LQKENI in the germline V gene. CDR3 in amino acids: CASSPGQGAGQPQHF. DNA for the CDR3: TGTGCCAGCTCACCAGGACAGGGGGCGGGGCAGCCCCAGCATTTT.

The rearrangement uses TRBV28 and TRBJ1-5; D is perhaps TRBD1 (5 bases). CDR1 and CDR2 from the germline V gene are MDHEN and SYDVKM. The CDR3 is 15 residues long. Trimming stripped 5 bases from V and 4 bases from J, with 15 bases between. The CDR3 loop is CASSPQGEGNQPQHF. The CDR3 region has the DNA TGTGCCAGCAGTCCCCAAGGGGAGGGGAATCAGCCCCAGCATTTT.

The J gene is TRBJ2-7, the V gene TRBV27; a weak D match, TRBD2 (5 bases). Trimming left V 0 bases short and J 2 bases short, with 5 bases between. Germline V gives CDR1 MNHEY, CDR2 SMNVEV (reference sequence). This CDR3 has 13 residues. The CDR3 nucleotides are TGTGCCAGCAGTTTATCGCGGGCCTACGAGCAGTACTTC. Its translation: CASSLSRAYEQYF.

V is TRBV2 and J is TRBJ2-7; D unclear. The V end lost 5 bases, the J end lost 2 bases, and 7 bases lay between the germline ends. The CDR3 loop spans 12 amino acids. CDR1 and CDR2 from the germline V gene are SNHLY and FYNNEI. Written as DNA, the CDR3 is TGTGCCAGCAGTAGCCTCGCCTACGAGCAGTACTTC. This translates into CASSSLAYEQYF. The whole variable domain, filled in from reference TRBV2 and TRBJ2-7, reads EPEVTQTPSHQVTQMGQEVILRCVPISNHLYFYWYRQILGQKVEFLVSFYNNEISEKSEIFDDQFSVERPDGSNFTLKIRSTKLEDSAMYFCASSSLAYEQYFGPGTRLTVT.

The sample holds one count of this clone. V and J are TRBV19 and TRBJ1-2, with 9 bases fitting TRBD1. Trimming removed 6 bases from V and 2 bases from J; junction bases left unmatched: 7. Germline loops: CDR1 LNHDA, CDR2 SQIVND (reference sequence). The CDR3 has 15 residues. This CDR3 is CASSRRGQGNYGYTF. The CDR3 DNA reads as TGTGCCAGTAGCAGGCGGGGACAGGGAAACTATGGCTACACCTTC.

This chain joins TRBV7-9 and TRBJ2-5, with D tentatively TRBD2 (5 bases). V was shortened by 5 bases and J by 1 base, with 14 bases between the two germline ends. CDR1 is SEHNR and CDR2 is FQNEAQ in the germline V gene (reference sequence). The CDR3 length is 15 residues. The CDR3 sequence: CASSLQRGAQETQYF. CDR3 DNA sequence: TGTGCCAGCAGCCTGCAACGGGGAGCCCAAGAGACCCAGTACTTC.

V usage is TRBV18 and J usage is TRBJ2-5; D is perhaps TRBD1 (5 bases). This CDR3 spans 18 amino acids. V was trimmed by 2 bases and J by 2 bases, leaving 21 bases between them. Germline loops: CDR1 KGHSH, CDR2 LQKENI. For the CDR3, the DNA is TGTGCCAGCTCACCAAGATCCGCCAACATCAGGGCTCAAGAGACCCAGTACTTC. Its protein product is CASSPRSANIRAQETQYF.

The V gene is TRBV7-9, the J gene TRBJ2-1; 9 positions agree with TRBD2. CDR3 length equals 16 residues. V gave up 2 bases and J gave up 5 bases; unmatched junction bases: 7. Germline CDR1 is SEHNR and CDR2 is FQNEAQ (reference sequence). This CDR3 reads CASSLKREASNNEQFF. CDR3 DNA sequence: TGTGCCAGCAGCTTAAAGCGGGAGGCCTCTAACAATGAGCAGTTCTTC.

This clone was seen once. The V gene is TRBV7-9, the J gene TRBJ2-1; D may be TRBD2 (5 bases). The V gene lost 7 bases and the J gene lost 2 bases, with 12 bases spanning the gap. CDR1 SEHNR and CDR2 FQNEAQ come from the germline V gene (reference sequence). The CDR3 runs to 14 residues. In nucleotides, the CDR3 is TGTGCCAGCACCCCTACCGGGGCCTACAATGAGCAGTTCTTC. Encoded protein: CASTPTGAYNEQFF. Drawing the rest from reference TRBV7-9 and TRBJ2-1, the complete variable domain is DTGVSQNPRHKITKRGQNVTFRCDPISEHNRLYWYRQTLGQGPEFLTYFQNEAQLEKSRLLSDRFSAERPKGSFSTLEIQRTEQGDSAMYLCASTPTGAYNEQFFGPGTRLTVL.

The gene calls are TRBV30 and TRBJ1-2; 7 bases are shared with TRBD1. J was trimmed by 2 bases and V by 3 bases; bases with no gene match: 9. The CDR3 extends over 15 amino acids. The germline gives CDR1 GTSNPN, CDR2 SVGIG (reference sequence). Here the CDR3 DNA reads TGTGCCTGGAGCCGAGGACAGGCCGTGAACTATGGCTACACCTTC. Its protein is CAWSRGQAVNYGYTF.

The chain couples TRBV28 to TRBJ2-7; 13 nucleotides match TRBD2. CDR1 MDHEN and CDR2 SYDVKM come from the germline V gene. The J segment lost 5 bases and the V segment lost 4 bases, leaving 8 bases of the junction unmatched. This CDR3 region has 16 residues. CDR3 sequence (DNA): TGTGCCAGCAGTTCTCGGACTAGCGGGAGATTCGACGAGCAGTACTTC. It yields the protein CASSSRTSGRFDEQYF. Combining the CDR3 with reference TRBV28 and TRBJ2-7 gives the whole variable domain DVKVTQSSRYLVKRTGEKVFLECVQDMDHENMFWYRQDPGLGLRLIYFSYDVKMKEKGDIPEGYSVSREKKERFSLILESASTNQTSMYLCASSSRTSGRFDEQYFGPGTRLTVT.

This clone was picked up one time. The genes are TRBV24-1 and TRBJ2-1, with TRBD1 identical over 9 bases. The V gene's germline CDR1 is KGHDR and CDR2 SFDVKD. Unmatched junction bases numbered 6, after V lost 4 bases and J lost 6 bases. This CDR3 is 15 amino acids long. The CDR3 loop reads CATSDMTGGRNEQFF. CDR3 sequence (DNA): TGTGCCACCAGTGACATGACAGGGGGGCGCAATGAGCAGTTCTTC.

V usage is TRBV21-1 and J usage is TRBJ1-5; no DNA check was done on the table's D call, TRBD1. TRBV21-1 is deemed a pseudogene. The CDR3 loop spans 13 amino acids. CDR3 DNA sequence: TGTGCCAGCGCCCCAAGGGGGACCCAGCCCCAGCATTTT. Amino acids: CASAPRGTQPQHF.

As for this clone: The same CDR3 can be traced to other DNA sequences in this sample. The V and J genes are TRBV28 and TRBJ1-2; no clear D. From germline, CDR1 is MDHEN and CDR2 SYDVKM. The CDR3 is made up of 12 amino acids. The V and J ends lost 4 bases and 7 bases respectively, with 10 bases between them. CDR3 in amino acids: CASSSGGSGYTF. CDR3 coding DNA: TGTGCCAGCAGTTCGGGAGGGAGTGGCTACACCTTC.

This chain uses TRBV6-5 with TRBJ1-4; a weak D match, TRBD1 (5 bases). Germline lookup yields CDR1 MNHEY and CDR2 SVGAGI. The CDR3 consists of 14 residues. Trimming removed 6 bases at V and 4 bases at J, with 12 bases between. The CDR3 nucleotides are TGTGCCAGCAGAGTTCCGGGGGGTAATGAAAAACTGTTTTTT. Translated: CASRVPGGNEKLFF.

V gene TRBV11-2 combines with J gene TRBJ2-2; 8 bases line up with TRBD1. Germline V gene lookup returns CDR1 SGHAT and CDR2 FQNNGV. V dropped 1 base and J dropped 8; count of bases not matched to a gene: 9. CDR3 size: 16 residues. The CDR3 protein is CASSLGGSGGQGELFF. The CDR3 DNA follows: TGTGCCAGCAGCTTAGGAGGATCAGGGGGCCAGGGGGAGCTGTTTTTT.

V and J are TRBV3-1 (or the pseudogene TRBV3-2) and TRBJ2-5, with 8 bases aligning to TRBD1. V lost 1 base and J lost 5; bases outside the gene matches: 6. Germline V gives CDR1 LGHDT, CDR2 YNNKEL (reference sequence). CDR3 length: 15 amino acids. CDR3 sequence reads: CASSQGAGGMETQYF. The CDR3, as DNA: TGTGCCAGCAGCCAAGGGGCAGGGGGCATGGAGACCCAGTACTTC.

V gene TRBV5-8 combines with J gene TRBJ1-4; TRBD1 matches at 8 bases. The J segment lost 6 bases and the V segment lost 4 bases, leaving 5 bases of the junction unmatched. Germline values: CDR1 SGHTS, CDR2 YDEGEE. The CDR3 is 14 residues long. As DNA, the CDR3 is TGTGCCAGCAGCATCGACAGGGGTGATGAAAAACTGTTTTTT. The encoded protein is CASSIDRGDEKLFF.

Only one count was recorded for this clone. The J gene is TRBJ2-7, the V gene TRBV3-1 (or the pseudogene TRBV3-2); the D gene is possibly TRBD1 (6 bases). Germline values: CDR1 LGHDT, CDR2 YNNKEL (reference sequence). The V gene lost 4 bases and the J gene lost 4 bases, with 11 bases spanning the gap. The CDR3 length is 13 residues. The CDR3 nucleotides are TGTGCCAGCAGCCGACGGACAGATTACGAGCAGTACTTC. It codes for CASSRRTDYEQYF.

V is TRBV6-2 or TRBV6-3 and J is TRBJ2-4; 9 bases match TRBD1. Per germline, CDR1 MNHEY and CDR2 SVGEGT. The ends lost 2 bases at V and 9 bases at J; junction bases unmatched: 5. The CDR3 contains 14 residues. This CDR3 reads CASSYLGTGTIQYF. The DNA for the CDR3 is TGTGCCAGCAGTTACCTCGGGACAGGGACCATTCAGTACTTC.

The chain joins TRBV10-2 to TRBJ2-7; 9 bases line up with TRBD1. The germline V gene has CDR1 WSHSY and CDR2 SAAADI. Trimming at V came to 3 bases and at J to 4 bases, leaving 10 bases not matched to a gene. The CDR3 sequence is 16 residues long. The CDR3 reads CASSDPAGTGLYEQYF. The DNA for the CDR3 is TGCGCCAGCAGTGACCCCGCCGGGACAGGGCTATACGAGCAGTACTTC.

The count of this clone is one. The CDR3 region is CASSKVAGADTQYF. CDR3 in DNA: TGTGCCAGTAGTAAAGTAGCGGGGGCCGATACGCAGTATTTT. The chain joins TRBV19 to TRBJ2-3; TRBD2 matches at 9 bases. The CDR3 is 14 amino acids. Germline trimming cut 4 bases from V and 6 bases from J; bases unmatched to any gene: 5. The germline gives CDR1 LNHDA, CDR2 SQIVND (reference sequence). Based on the CDR3 plus reference TRBV19 and TRBJ2-3, the full variable domain is DGGITQSPKYLFRKEGQNVTLSCEQNLNHDAMYWYRQDPGQGLRLIYYSQIVNDFQKGDIAEGYSVSREKKESFPLTVTSAQKNPTAFYLCASSKVAGADTQYFGPGTRLTVL.

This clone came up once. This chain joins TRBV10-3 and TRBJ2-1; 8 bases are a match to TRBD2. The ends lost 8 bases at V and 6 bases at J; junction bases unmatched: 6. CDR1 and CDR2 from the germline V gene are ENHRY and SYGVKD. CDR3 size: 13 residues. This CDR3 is CAIRGGPLNEQFF. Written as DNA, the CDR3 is TGTGCCATCCGGGGGGGACCTCTCAATGAGCAGTTCTTC.